The 14 T cell receptor beta chains below come from one sample, sequenced in a study of T cell repertoires in cytomegalovirus infection. A single record per CDR3 protein comes from TCRdb applying MiXCR to the reads. This table has hundreds of thousands of distinct CDR3 sequences, about 11% appearing once. Input material: PBMCs. All receptors come from a human donor in good health (CMV status not recorded). Some clones in this sample may be carry-over from other donors' samples.

The CDR3 nucleotides read TGTGCCAGCAGCGTCGCAGGGGGAAAGGGCACTGAAGCTTTCTTT. It is translated as CASSVAGGKGTEAFF. The chain joins TRBV9 to TRBJ1-1; 7 bases align to TRBD1. Germline V gives CDR1 SGDLS, CDR2 YYNGEE. Trimming cost V 2 bases and J 4 bases; bases outside gene matches: 8. This CDR3 is built from 15 residues.

This clonotype appeared a few times. The chain has TRBV19 and TRBJ1-1, with D possibly matching TRBD1 (5 bases). Germline V gives CDR1 LNHDA, CDR2 SQIVND (reference sequence). Trimming shortened V by 7 bases and J by 0 bases, and 9 bases separated the two germline ends. The CDR3 runs to 13 residues. CDR3 loop: CASTPGVNTEAFF. CDR3 DNA: TGTGCCAGTACCCCGGGGGTGAACACTGAAGCTTTCTTT.

This clonotype appeared many times. This chain uses TRBV5-5 with TRBJ2-7; a weak D match, TRBD1 (5 bases). This CDR3 has 17 residues. The germline V gene has CDR1 SGHKS and CDR2 YYEKEE (reference sequence). V lost 2 bases and J lost 3, with 21 bases in between. The CDR3 loop is CASSFADSGWALYEQYF. The CDR3 DNA sequence: TGTGCCAGCAGCTTTGCAGACAGTGGATGGGCCCTCTACGAGCAGTACTTC.

At least ten counts were recorded for this clonotype. The V gene is TRBV10-3, the J gene TRBJ1-1; D remains ambiguous. V shed 0 bases and J shed 5 bases, with 10 bases lying between them. In germline, CDR1 is ENHRY, CDR2 SYGVKD. The CDR3 runs 14 residues. CDR3 sequence reads: CAISESRVGTEAFF. In DNA form, the CDR3 reads TGTGCCATCAGTGAGTCGAGGGTTGGGACTGAAGCTTTCTTT.

This clonotype has only a few counts. This rearrangement joins TRBV11-2 to TRBJ1-3, with D maybe TRBD1 (5 bases). Germline V lookup: CDR1 SGHAT, CDR2 FQNNGV. Trimming removed 5 bases at V and 2 bases at J, with 13 bases between. The CDR3 spans 15 residues. The CDR3 DNA reads as TGTGCCAGCAGCCCCCAAGGGGACCCTGGAAACACCATATATTTT. As protein: CASSPQGDPGNTIYF.

This clonotype occurred many times. The J gene is TRBJ1-6, the V gene TRBV7-8; D not certain. The CDR3 contains 14 residues. V was trimmed by 6 bases and J by 7 bases, leaving 13 bases between them. Germline CDR1 is SGHVS and CDR2 is FQNEAQ. CDR3 bases: TGTGCCAGCAGACCTTATCCGGTGAATTCACCCCTCCACTTT. This translates into CASRPYPVNSPLHF.

The V and J genes are TRBV20-1 and TRBJ1-1, with D perhaps matching TRBD1 (5 bases). Germline CDR1 reads DFQATT; CDR2 reads SNEGSKA (reference sequence). V lost 5 bases, J lost 8 bases, and 21 bases lay in between. The CDR3 covers 14 residues. CDR3 in DNA: TGCAGTGCTCCCTCCCCCGGGACGTCTGCCGAAGCTTTCTTT. Translating it yields CSAPSPGTSAEAFF.

The rearrangement links TRBV5-1 to TRBJ2-3; no clear D. The CDR3 length is 12 residues. Germline loops: CDR1 SGHRS, CDR2 YFSETQ. V lost 3 bases and J 7 bases, leaving 9 bases between the germline ends. CDR3 sequence (DNA): TGCGCCAGCAGCTCCCTCCGCAATACGCAGTATTTT. Amino acid sequence: CASSSLRNTQYF.

V and J are TRBV19 and TRBJ1-1, with 7 bases identical to TRBD1. V lost 4 bases to trimming and J lost 6 bases; unmatched junction nucleotides: 5. The germline gives CDR1 LNHDA, CDR2 SQIVND (reference sequence). The CDR3 consists of 13 residues. The CDR3: CASSSLGQSEAFF. CDR3 nucleotides: TGTGCCAGTAGTAGCCTGGGACAGTCTGAAGCTTTCTTT.

To note about this clonotype: A read error may be the cause here, since a much bigger clone is one base away. The chain carries TRBV28 and TRBJ2-3; 10 bases are a match to TRBD2. V dropped 9 bases and J dropped 5; count of bases not matched to a gene: 8. Germline CDR1 and CDR2: MDHEN and SYDVKM. This CDR3 contains 14 residues. The CDR3 nucleotides are TGTGCCAGACAAGCGGGAGGGCCGGGAGATACGCAGTATTTT. This gives the protein CARQAGGPGDTQYF.

This clonotype has only a few counts. A junction boundary mismatches the germline segment, possibly from a read error. The chain couples TRBV5-1 to TRBJ1-2; D perhaps matches TRBD1 (6 bases). The germline V gene has CDR1 SGHRS and CDR2 YFSETQ. This CDR3 comprises 13 residues. The CDR3 DNA sequence: TGCGCCAGCAGCTTGGACAGGACAGCAGAGACCGCGTTC. It translates to CASSLDRTAETAF.

This clonotype was observed at least ten times. The genes are TRBV7-8 and TRBJ2-7, with TRBD1 as a possible D gene (6 bases). Germline V gene sequence: CDR1 SGHVS, CDR2 FQNEAQ. The germline V and J ends were trimmed by 5 bases and 3 bases, with 26 bases remaining between them. CDR3 length: 18 residues. The CDR3 spells CASSRLLGTNIWSYEQYF. DNA for the CDR3: TGTGCCAGCAGCCGACTCCTAGGGACAAACATTTGGAGCTACGAGCAGTACTTC. The full variable domain, in which reference TRBV7-8 and TRBJ2-7 provide the parts outside the CDR3, is GAGVSQSPRYKVAKRGQDVALRCDPISGHVSLFWYQQALGQGPEFLTYFQNEAQLDKSGLPSDRFFAERPEGSVSTLKIQRTQQEDSAVYLCASSRLLGTNIWSYEQYFGPGTRLTVT.

Ten or more counts support this clonotype. The chain carries TRBV20-1 and TRBJ1-3; unclear D gene. Looked up from germline, CDR1 is DFQATT and CDR2 is SNEGSKA (reference sequence). V was clipped by 6 bases and J by 1 base, with 19 bases between them. There are 16 residues in the CDR3. As DNA, the CDR3 is TGCAGTGCCCCTTATTTATCTCGGGTGTCTGGAAACACCATATATTTT. It translates to CSAPYLSRVSGNTIYF.

This clonotype turned up a few times. The rearrangement uses TRBV2 and TRBJ1-6; D possibly corresponds to TRBD1 (6 bases). Germline CDR1 reads SNHLY; CDR2 reads FYNNEI. This CDR3 region has 15 residues. V lost 7 bases to trimming and J lost 7 bases, with 17 bases between them. The CDR3 DNA sequence: TGTGCCAGCACTCAGGGGAGGCAGCGGAATTCACCCCTCCACTTT. Its protein is CASTQGRQRNSPLHF.